These 22 T cell receptor beta chains share one sample of origin, sequenced in a study of molecular identifiers for immune sequencing clone quantification. TCRdb redid the calling of the PCR reads with MiXCR, one entry per CDR3 protein. The sample consists of approximately 100,000 distinct CDR3 sequences, roughly a third of them appearing once. Sequenced input: naive CD8+ T cells from blood, with Jurkat cell RNA spiked in. Subset given: FACS-sorted CD8+CD4-CCR7+CD45RA+ naive T cells. These receptors were obtained from a human donor in good health. Some libraries in this study had Jurkat cell RNA spiked in.

With regard to this clonotype: Since a much larger clone is just one base distant, this may be a read error. The chain joins TRBV4-3 to TRBJ1-5, with D perhaps matching TRBD1 (5 bases). Per the germline V gene, CDR1 is LGHNA and CDR2 is YSLEER. The CDR3 has 17 amino acids. DNA for the CDR3: TGCGCCAGCAGCCAAGATCGCACCTCCAGGGTTGGTCAGCCCCTGCATTTT. This codes for CASSQDRTSRVGQPLHF.

A remark on this clonotype: This may come from a read error, since a much larger clone is one base off. The chain employs TRBV4-3 and TRBJ2-3; no definite D call. The CDR3 spans 16 residues. From germline, CDR1 is LGHNA and CDR2 YSLEER. Trimming shortened V by 0 bases and J by 3 bases, and 13 bases separated the two germline ends. This CDR3 reads CASSQDRPASTDTQYF. In DNA form, the CDR3 reads TGCGCCAGCAGCCAAGATCGGCCAGCGAGTACAGATACGCAGTATTTT.

This clonotype was seen ten or more times. The chain has TRBV4-3 and TRBJ2-3; no clear D gene. V lost 3 bases to trimming and J lost 8 bases, with 18 bases between them. The CDR3 is made up of 15 amino acids. The V gene's germline CDR1 is LGHNA and CDR2 YSLEER. CDR3 coding DNA: TGCGCCAGCAGCCACATCATAGCCCGCTCGGTTACGCAGTATTTT. This encodes CASSHIIARSVTQYF.

This clonotype came up a few times. J is TRBJ2-6 and V is TRBV21-1; TRBD1, as called in the table, went unchecked against the DNA. TRBV21-1 is a documented pseudogene. This CDR3 contains 20 residues. As DNA, the CDR3 is TGTGCCAGCAACCCCAAGAGTGAGGGACAGGGGGTATCTGGGGCCAACGTCCTGACTTTC. Its translation is CASNPKSEGQGVSGANVLTF.

In this sample, this clonotype turned up a few times. V and J are TRBV5-6 and TRBJ2-7; unclear D gene. Germline CDR1 SGHDT, CDR2 YYEEEE. The CDR3 covers 14 residues. V gave up 0 bases and J gave up 2 bases, with 9 bases separating them. The CDR3 loop reads CASSLGALPYEQYF. As DNA, the CDR3 is TGTGCCAGCAGCTTGGGTGCCCTCCCCTACGAGCAGTACTTC.

This rearrangement joins TRBV5-1 to TRBJ2-1, with 9 bases fitting TRBD2. The CDR3 consists of 15 residues. Germline V gene data show CDR1 as SGHRS and CDR2 as YFSETQ. V lost 0 bases to trimming and J lost 6 bases; unmatched junction nucleotides: 4. The CDR3 protein is CASSLGLAVLNEQFF. In nucleotides, the CDR3 is TGCGCCAGCAGCTTGGGACTAGCGGTTCTCAATGAGCAGTTCTTC.

This clonotype has ten or more counts. The CDR3 is CASLRKTGTWAGANVLTF. DNA for the CDR3: TGTGCCAGCCTAAGAAAGACAGGGACCTGGGCTGGGGCCAACGTCCTGACTTTC. This rearrangement joins TRBV2 to TRBJ2-6; 7 positions agree with TRBD1. V shed 8 bases and J 2 bases; nucleotides not matched to a gene: 15. This CDR3 is 18 amino acids long. Germline V CDR1 and CDR2: SNHLY, FYNNEI.

Worth noting for this clonotype: The conserved phenylalanine or tryptophan is not found at the CDR3 terminus, so this likely reflects a read error. The chain is built from TRBV12-3 or TRBV12-4 and TRBJ2-5, with D uncertain. CDR3 length equals 13 residues. Trimming removed 2 bases from V and 5 bases from J, with 9 bases in between. The CDR3 nucleotides are TGTGCCAGCAGTTTAACTGGGGTTGAGACCCAGTACCTC. It codes for CASSLTGVETQYL.

Notes on this clonotype: A much more abundant neighbour one base away suggests this may be a read error. This chain links TRBV13 with TRBJ2-1, with 10 bases aligning to TRBD2. TRBJ2-7 matches the DNA end more closely, so the J call is doubtful. Germline CDR1 is PRHDT and CDR2 is FYEKMQ (reference sequence). The CDR3 is made up of 15 amino acids. CDR3 sequence: CASSTGLAEYNEQYF. Written as DNA, the CDR3 is TGTGCCAGCAGCACCGGACTAGCGGAGTACAATGAGCAGTACTTC.

Regarding this clonotype: Without the conserved terminal phenylalanine or tryptophan, this CDR3 likely stems from a read error. This sequence joins TRBV4-1 and TRBJ1-6; a weak D match, TRBD1 (5 bases). Looked up from germline, CDR1 is MGHRA and CDR2 is YSYEKL. Trimming took off 0 bases at V and 9 bases at J, with 12 bases between the two ends. The CDR3 runs 15 residues. The CDR3 here is CASSQDRVIGSPLHY. CDR3 sequence (DNA): TGCGCCAGCAGCCAAGACAGGGTCATAGGTTCACCCCTCCACTAT.

This clonotype was recorded a few times. The chain employs TRBV5-6 and TRBJ1-5; D is undetermined. The length of the CDR3 is 12 residues. The V gene's germline CDR1 is SGHDT and CDR2 YYEEEE. Trimming pared 1 base from V and 8 bases from J, leaving 7 bases between. The CDR3 region has the DNA TGTGCCAGCAGCTTGTTTATGGAGCCCCAGCATTTT. Protein: CASSLFMEPQHF.

The rearrangement links TRBV28 to TRBJ2-1; possible D gene TRBD2, 6 bases. V was trimmed by 6 bases and J by 1 base, leaving 10 bases between them. CDR1 and CDR2 (germline): MDHEN, SYDVKM. This CDR3 is 14 amino acids long. This CDR3 is CASRGLKSYNEQFF. Here the CDR3 DNA reads TGTGCCAGCAGGGGACTGAAATCCTACAATGAGCAGTTCTTC.

Of note for this clonotype: The junction and the germline gene differ at one end; a read error may be behind it. The chain links TRBV27 to TRBJ2-3; tentative D call: TRBD1 (6 bases). The germline gives CDR1 MNHEY, CDR2 SMNVEV (reference sequence). This CDR3 spans 11 amino acids. CDR3 protein: CVSRGGDTQYF. The DNA of the CDR3 is TGTGTCAGCAGGGGTGGGGATACGCAGTATTTT.

This clonotype was found a few times. The chain has TRBV2 and TRBJ2-7; no definite D call. The CDR3 length is 13 residues. V was trimmed by 3 bases and J by 2 bases, leaving 8 bases between them. Per germline, CDR1 SNHLY and CDR2 FYNNEI. CDR3 loop: CASSDIQAYEQYF. Here the CDR3 DNA reads TGTGCCAGCAGTGACATCCAAGCCTACGAGCAGTACTTC.

This clonotype was seen only once. The chain has TRBV7-6 and TRBJ2-1; D possibly matches TRBD1 or TRBD2 (5 bases each). Trimming took off 6 bases at V and 7 bases at J, with 16 bases between the two ends. The length of the CDR3 is 14 residues. Germline V gene sequence: CDR1 SGHVS, CDR2 FNYEAQ. CDR3 nucleotides: TGTGCCAGCAGTCCGGGACCAGCTCTTAATGAGCAGTTCTTC. This sequence encodes CASSPGPALNEQFF.

This chain connects TRBV6-2 or TRBV6-3 to TRBJ2-2; a possible D gene is TRBD2 (5 bases). Germline CDR1 MNHEY, CDR2 SVGEGT. The CDR3 is 16 residues long. The V gene lost 2 bases and the J gene lost 4 bases, with 14 bases spanning the gap. CDR3: CASSYQRSGSTGELFF. In nucleotides, the CDR3 is TGTGCCAGCAGTTACCAGCGGTCTGGAAGCACCGGGGAGCTGTTTTTT.

This clonotype was seen only a few times. CDR3 sequence reads: CASSVAEAAYEQYF. CDR3 sequence (DNA): TGTGCCAGCAGCGTAGCGGAGGCCGCCTACGAGCAGTACTTC. The chain has TRBV9 and TRBJ2-7; tentative D call: TRBD2 (5 bases). CDR3 length: 14 residues. The V end was cut by 0 bases, the J end by 2 bases, with 9 bases between. The germline CDR1 and CDR2 sequences are SGDLS and YYNGEE.

About this clonotype: At one boundary the junction diverges from the germline segment, which might be a read error. The chain has TRBV28 and TRBJ2-1, with TRBD2 matching 7 bases. Germline lookup yields CDR1 MDHEN and CDR2 SYDVKM. The CDR3 runs 14 residues. For the CDR3, the DNA is TGTGCCAGCACGGTGGGAGGGCCCTACATTGAGCAGTTCTTC. It translates to CASTVGGPYIEQFF.

In this sample, this clonotype turned up a few times. CDR3 loop: CASSPWGGYEQYF. The CDR3 DNA reads as TGTGCCAGCAGCCCGTGGGGAGGCTACGAGCAGTACTTC. V gene TRBV11-2 combines with J gene TRBJ2-7; the D gene is possibly TRBD2 (6 bases). This CDR3 is 13 amino acids long. Trimming shortened V by 5 bases and J by 3 bases, and 11 bases separated the two germline ends. In germline, CDR1 is SGHAT, CDR2 FQNNGV. Full variable domain (outside the CDR3, taken from reference TRBV11-2 and TRBJ2-7): EAGVAQSPRYKIIEKRQSVAFWCNPISGHATLYWYQQILGQGPKLLIQFQNNGVVDDSQLPKDRFSAERLKGVDSTLKIQPAKLEDSAVYLCASSPWGGYEQYFGPGTRLTVT.

In regard to this clonotype: Germline is not matched at one junction end, which may reflect a read error. The V call is TRBV5-6, the J call TRBJ1-5; D is unclear. CDR1 and CDR2 (germline): SGHDT, YYEEEE. This CDR3 is 15 amino acids long. CDR3 in DNA: TGTGCCAGCAGCTTGGGGGCAGGTAGCAATCAGCCCCAGCAATTT. Translation gives CASSLGAGSNQPQQF.

Regarding this clonotype: A much larger clone sits a single nucleotide away, making a read error possible. The chain has TRBV5-8 and TRBJ2-3, with 8 positions matching TRBD2. The CDR3 has 15 residues. The ends lost 0 bases at V and 8 bases at J; junction bases unmatched: 8. The germline V gene encodes CDR1 SGHTS and CDR2 YDEGEE. The CDR3 loop reads CASSLEREGPGTQYF. The CDR3 DNA follows: TGTGCCAGCAGCTTGGAACGGGAGGGACCAGGTACGCAGTATTTT.

On this clonotype: This could be a read error, since a much larger clone is one nucleotide away. This sequence joins TRBV5-6 and TRBJ1-5; 7 bases are a match to TRBD1. J was trimmed by 4 bases and V by 7 bases; bases with no gene match: 5. The germline CDR1 and CDR2 sequences are SGHDT and YYEEEE. CDR3 size: 13 residues. CDR3 nucleotides: TGTGCCAGCGGCGCGACAGGGAATCAGCCCCAGCATTTT. It encodes CASGATGNQPQHF.